These 24 T cell receptor beta chains share one sample of origin, sequenced in a study of blood T cells in healthy people across ages. A second PCR, run for roughly 7 to 12 cycles, used a sample-barcoded 5' primer plus a J-beta primer mix. A single record per CDR3 protein comes from TCRdb applying MiXCR to the 5' RACE reads. The table has some 670,000 distinct CDR3 sequences, roughly half seen once. The sample consisted of blood. These receptors came from an elderly woman in good health.

The chain uses TRBV6-2 or TRBV6-3 and TRBJ2-7; 13 positions agree with TRBD2. This CDR3 comprises 16 residues. The V gene's germline CDR1 is MNHEY and CDR2 SVGEGT. V was clipped by 5 bases and J by 7 bases; unmatched bases: 11. The CDR3 loop is CASSQDGTSGINEQYF. CDR3 coding DNA: TGTGCCAGCAGTCAAGACGGGACTAGCGGGATTAATGAGCAGTACTTC.

In its sample, this clonotype was seen many times. V usage is TRBV6-1 and J usage is TRBJ2-2; weak D call: TRBD2 (6 bases). Germline-derived CDR1 and CDR2 are MNHNS and SASEGT. Trimming shortened V by 6 bases and J by 0 bases, and 20 bases separated the two germline ends. This CDR3 has 18 amino acids. CDR3 in amino acids: CASSRLTSSLTNTGELFF. The CDR3 DNA reads as TGTGCCAGCAGCCGTCTGACTAGTTCCCTCACGAACACCGGGGAGCTGTTTTTT.

This sequence joins TRBV28 and TRBJ2-3; D gene uncertain. The CDR3 sequence is 18 residues long. CDR1 and CDR2 (germline): MDHEN, SYDVKM. Trimming left V 4 bases short and J 2 bases short, with 22 bases between. The CDR3 bases are TGTGCCAGCAGTTCACCACCCCGTGCGAGTCGATTCACAGATACGCAGTATTTT. It specifies CASSSPPRASRFTDTQYF.

The CDR3 region has the DNA TGTGCCAGCAGTGAAGGGGCGGGGGCCTACAATGAGCAGTTCTTC. Encoded protein: CASSEGAGAYNEQFF. The V gene is TRBV2, the J gene TRBJ2-1, with 7 bases matching TRBD2. After removal of 1 base from V and 2 bases from J, the junction contained 2 bases not matched to a gene. Germline V gene data show CDR1 as SNHLY and CDR2 as FYNNEI. This CDR3 is 15 amino acids long. The full variable domain, with the rest looked up from reference TRBV2 and TRBJ2-1, is EPEVTQTPSHQVTQMGQEVILRCVPISNHLYFYWYRQILGQKVEFLVSFYNNEISEKSEIFDDQFSVERPDGSNFTLKIRSTKLEDSAMYFCASSEGAGAYNEQFFGPGTRLTVL.

The chain is built from TRBV12-3 or TRBV12-4 and TRBJ2-7; 11 positions match TRBD1. V was pared by 1 base and J by 5 bases, with 7 bases of the junction left unmatched. This CDR3 contains 16 residues. This chain's CDR3 is CASSLDRDRGIHEQYF. In DNA, the CDR3 is TGTGCCAGCAGTTTAGATCGGGACAGGGGGATTCACGAGCAGTACTTC.

The chain links TRBV4-1 to TRBJ2-1; D is possibly TRBD1 or TRBD2 (5 bases each). This CDR3 has 15 amino acids. Germline loops: CDR1 MGHRA, CDR2 YSYEKL. Trimming took off 4 bases at V and 8 bases at J, with 18 bases between the two ends. DNA of the CDR3: TGCGCCAGCAGCCGGCCGACGGGGACCCAACATGAGCAGTTCTTC. This sequence encodes CASSRPTGTQHEQFF.

The rearrangement uses TRBV27 and TRBJ2-1; D is possibly TRBD1 (6 bases). CDR1 is MNHEY and CDR2 is SMNVEV in the germline V gene (reference sequence). The CDR3 loop spans 13 amino acids. Trimming took 2 bases from V and 9 from J, leaving 11 bases between them. CDR3: CASSLNRASEQFF. DNA of the CDR3: TGTGCCAGCAGTTTAAACAGGGCGAGTGAGCAGTTCTTC.

Concerning this clonotype: At one boundary the junction diverges from the germline segment, which might be a read error. The chain is built from TRBV6-5 and TRBJ2-3; D is perhaps TRBD2 (6 bases). The CDR3 spans 21 residues. CDR1 and CDR2 (germline): MNHEY, SVGAGI. The CDR3 coding sequence is TGTGCCAGCAGTTACCCCGCCCGGCAGGGCGTAAGGGACGGGAGTAAAGATATGCAGTATTTT. Translation gives CASSYPARQGVRDGSKDMQYF.

The V call is TRBV29-1, the J call TRBJ2-7, with D possibly TRBD1 on 6 matching bases. Germline loops: CDR1 SQVTM, CDR2 ANQGSEA. The CDR3 runs 12 residues. The germline V and J ends were trimmed by 6 bases and 10 bases, with 19 bases remaining between them. CDR3 DNA: TGCAGCGTCGACAAACTCCAAGGGACACAGTACTTC. Its protein is CSVDKLQGTQYF.

Ten or more counts support this clonotype. The V and J genes are TRBV30 and TRBJ2-5; no reliable D call. CDR1 GTSNPN and CDR2 SVGIG come from the germline V gene (reference sequence). This CDR3 spans 13 amino acids. Trimming pared 2 bases from V and 7 bases from J, leaving 14 bases between. CDR3 DNA sequence: TGTGCCTGGAGTCTCGCTTCGATGGGGACCCAGTACTTC. Translation gives CAWSLASMGTQYF.

This clonotype was counted a single time. Since a much larger clone is just one base distant, this may be a read error. V is TRBV6-2 or TRBV6-3 and J is TRBJ2-3, with D perhaps TRBD2 (5 bases). The CDR3 length is 11 residues. Germline V gene lookup returns CDR1 MNHEY and CDR2 SVGEGT. V was cut by 6 bases and J by 8 bases, with 9 bases left in between. The CDR3 coding sequence is TGTGCCAGCAGCAACGGAGGTACGCAGTATTTT. This sequence encodes CASSNGGTQYF.

This clonotype showed up many times. The chain joins TRBV28 to TRBJ2-7; D might be TRBD1 (6 bases). This CDR3 is 14 amino acids long. Per germline, CDR1 MDHEN and CDR2 SYDVKM. Trimming took 8 bases from V and 1 from J, leaving 15 bases between them. DNA of the CDR3: TGTGCCAGCTCCGCCACAGGGATTTCCTACGAGCAGTACTTC. It yields the protein CASSATGISYEQYF. Drawing the rest from reference TRBV28 and TRBJ2-7, the complete variable domain is DVKVTQSSRYLVKRTGEKVFLECVQDMDHENMFWYRQDPGLGLRLIYFSYDVKMKEKGDIPEGYSVSREKKERFSLILESASTNQTSMYLCASSATGISYEQYFGPGTRLTVT.

The rearrangement uses TRBV5-1 and TRBJ1-1; possible D gene TRBD1, 6 bases. Trimming removed 0 bases from V and 11 bases from J, with 11 bases in between. This CDR3 is 12 amino acids long. Per germline, CDR1 SGHRS and CDR2 YFSETQ. In DNA form, the CDR3 reads TGCGCCAGCAGCTTGGCCCTGGGGGCCGCTTTCTTT. This encodes CASSLALGAAFF.

This clonotype occurred a few times. This may come from a read error, since a much larger clone is one base off. The chain is built from TRBV5-5 and TRBJ2-5; 7 nucleotides match TRBD1. CDR1 is SGHKS and CDR2 is YYEKEE in the germline V gene (reference sequence). This CDR3 contains 14 residues. V dropped 4 bases and J dropped 5; count of bases not matched to a gene: 8. The CDR3: CASSVSGTAETQYF. The DNA of the CDR3 is TGTGCCAGCAGCGTCTCCGGGACAGCGGAGACCCAGTACTTC.

The chain combines TRBV21-1 with TRBJ1-5; the table's D gene call, TRBD1, was not cross checked with the DNA. TRBV21-1 is a recognized pseudogene. CDR3 length equals 20 residues. The CDR3 loop reads CASSKGEKDRPFYSNQPQHF. The CDR3 coding sequence is TGTGCCAGCAGCAAAGGGGAGAAGGACAGGCCCTTCTATAGCAATCAGCCCCAGCATTTT.

As regards this clonotype: This could be a read error, since a much larger clone is one nucleotide away. The rearrangement links TRBV7-9 to TRBJ2-7; TRBD2 aligns across 8 bases. CDR1 and CDR2 from the germline V gene are SEHNR and FQNEAQ (reference sequence). The CDR3 has 14 amino acids. Losses at the gene ends were 8 bases for V and 4 bases for J; bases not matched to a gene: 10. CDR3 amino acids: CASRTGGEFYEQYF. CDR3 bases: TGTGCCAGCCGGACGGGGGGGGAATTTTACGAGCAGTACTTC. Using reference TRBV7-9 and TRBJ2-7 for the parts outside the CDR3, the full variable domain is DTGVSQNPRHKITKRGQNVTFRCDPISEHNRLYWYRQTLGQGPEFLTYFQNEAQLEKSRLLSDRFSAERPKGSFSTLEIQRTEQGDSAMYLCASRTGGEFYEQYFGPGTRLTVT.

The V call is TRBV7-9, the J call TRBJ1-2; D gene unclear. The germline CDR1 and CDR2 sequences are SEHNR and FQNEAQ (reference sequence). Trimming removed 2 bases from V and 2 bases from J, with 15 bases in between. This CDR3 region has 16 residues. CDR3 nucleotide sequence: TGTGCCAGCAGCTTATTATCAGGAGCCGAGAACTATGGCTACACCTTC. This translates into CASSLLSGAENYGYTF. The variable domain in full, completed from reference TRBV7-9 and TRBJ1-2, reads DTGVSQNPRHKITKRGQNVTFRCDPISEHNRLYWYRQTLGQGPEFLTYFQNEAQLEKSRLLSDRFSAERPKGSFSTLEIQRTEQGDSAMYLCASSLLSGAENYGYTFGSGTRLTVV.

This chain connects TRBV20-1 to TRBJ1-5; maybe TRBD1 (6 bases). Germline V gene data show CDR1 as DFQATT and CDR2 as SNEGSKA (reference sequence). The V end lost 6 bases, the J end lost 7 bases, and 13 bases lay between the germline ends. CDR3 size: 12 residues. This CDR3 is CSAGDRLQPQHF. The CDR3 coding sequence is TGCAGTGCCGGCGACAGGCTCCAGCCCCAGCATTTT.

The V and J genes are TRBV6-1 and TRBJ2-5, with 7 bases matching TRBD1. V was pared by 5 bases and J by 4 bases, with 1 base of the junction left unmatched. This CDR3 is built from 12 residues. Germline lookup yields CDR1 MNHNS and CDR2 SASEGT. The CDR3 reads CASSNRGETQYF. The CDR3, as DNA: TGTGCCAGCAGTAACAGGGGAGAGACCCAGTACTTC.

The chain recombines TRBV7-2 with TRBJ2-3; D possibly corresponds to TRBD1 (6 bases). CDR1 SGHTA and CDR2 FQGNSA come from the germline V gene. Trimming removed 4 bases at V and 5 bases at J, with 13 bases between. The CDR3 consists of 14 residues. The CDR3 DNA sequence: TGTGCCAGCAGCTCCTCCGGGACAATAGATACGCAGTATTTT. It translates to CASSSSGTIDTQYF.

There are many counts of this clonotype. This chain uses TRBV27 with TRBJ2-3; the match to TRBD1 covers 7 bases. With V trimmed by 10 bases and J by 8 bases, 12 bases remained unmatched. Germline V gene data show CDR1 as MNHEY and CDR2 as SMNVEV (reference sequence). CDR3 length: 13 amino acids. The DNA for the CDR3 is TGTGCCACCGCGTGGACGACAGGGAGTACGCAGTATTTT. Translation gives CATAWTTGSTQYF.

At least ten counts were recorded for this clonotype. The chain employs TRBV10-3 and TRBJ2-7; 7 positions match TRBD2. The CDR3 contains 24 residues. With V trimmed by 6 bases and J by 0 bases, 35 bases remained unmatched. The germline CDR1 and CDR2 sequences are ENHRY and SYGVKD. The CDR3 sequence: CAISHLYPNPKTSPGGQFSYEQYF. The DNA for the CDR3 is TGTGCCATCAGCCACCTATACCCTAACCCTAAGACTAGTCCGGGAGGCCAATTCTCCTACGAGCAGTACTTC.

CDR3 in DNA: TGTGCCAGCAGTGATTCGGCAGCCGGGGCCAACGTCCTGACTTTC. This encodes CASSDSAAGANVLTF. J is TRBJ2-6 and V is TRBV25-1, with D unresolved. The CDR3 sequence is 15 residues long. Trimming shortened V by 3 bases and J by 4 bases, and 10 bases separated the two germline ends. CDR1 and CDR2 (germline): MGHDK, SYGVNS.

The chain combines TRBV7-9 with TRBJ2-1; 7 bases agree with TRBD1. The J call may be faulty, since TRBJ2-7 better matches the DNA end. The CDR3 has 15 amino acids. Germline V gene data show CDR1 as SEHNR and CDR2 as FQNEAQ (reference sequence). The CDR3 sequence: CASSFPGTVNNEQYF. For the CDR3, the DNA is TGTGCCAGCAGCTTTCCCGGGACAGTCAATAATGAGCAGTACTTC.